This TCR beta chain emerged from a study of CD8+CD57+ T cells in acquired aplastic anemia. Regarding the study as a whole: Controls and patients did not differ significantly in CD8+ Simpson's diversity. The same twenty-nine CD8+ CDR3 sequences occurred in patients and in controls.

A remark on this clonotype: The antigen is not known. A junction end diverges from the germline sequence, so it may reflect a read error.

TCR beta VDJ and CDR3 profiling used genomic DNA as template. TCRdb processed the reads anew with MiXCR; each CDR3 protein has one entry. This table holds hundreds of thousands of distinct CDR3 sequences, 55% to 70% found once. The TCR originated in a human donor in good health, serving as a control. Sequencing was performed on sorted CD4+, CD8+, or CD8+CD57+ T cells (not recorded which) from PBMCs.

The CDR3 DNA reads as TGTGCCAGCAGCTGTGCCAGGCTGAATTCTCCCCTCCCCTTT. Amino acids: CASSCARLNSPLPF. The rearrangement joins TRBV2 to TRBJ1-6; D gene unclear. Germline-derived CDR1 and CDR2 are SNHLY and FYNNEI. CDR3 length: 14 residues. Together with reference TRBV2 and TRBJ1-6, the CDR3 gives the full variable domain: EPEVTQTPSHQVTQMGQEVILRCVPISNHLYFYWYRQILGQKVEFLVSFYNNEISEKSEIFDDQFSVERPDGSNFTLKIRSTKLEDSAMYFCASSCARLNSPLPFGNGTRLTVT.